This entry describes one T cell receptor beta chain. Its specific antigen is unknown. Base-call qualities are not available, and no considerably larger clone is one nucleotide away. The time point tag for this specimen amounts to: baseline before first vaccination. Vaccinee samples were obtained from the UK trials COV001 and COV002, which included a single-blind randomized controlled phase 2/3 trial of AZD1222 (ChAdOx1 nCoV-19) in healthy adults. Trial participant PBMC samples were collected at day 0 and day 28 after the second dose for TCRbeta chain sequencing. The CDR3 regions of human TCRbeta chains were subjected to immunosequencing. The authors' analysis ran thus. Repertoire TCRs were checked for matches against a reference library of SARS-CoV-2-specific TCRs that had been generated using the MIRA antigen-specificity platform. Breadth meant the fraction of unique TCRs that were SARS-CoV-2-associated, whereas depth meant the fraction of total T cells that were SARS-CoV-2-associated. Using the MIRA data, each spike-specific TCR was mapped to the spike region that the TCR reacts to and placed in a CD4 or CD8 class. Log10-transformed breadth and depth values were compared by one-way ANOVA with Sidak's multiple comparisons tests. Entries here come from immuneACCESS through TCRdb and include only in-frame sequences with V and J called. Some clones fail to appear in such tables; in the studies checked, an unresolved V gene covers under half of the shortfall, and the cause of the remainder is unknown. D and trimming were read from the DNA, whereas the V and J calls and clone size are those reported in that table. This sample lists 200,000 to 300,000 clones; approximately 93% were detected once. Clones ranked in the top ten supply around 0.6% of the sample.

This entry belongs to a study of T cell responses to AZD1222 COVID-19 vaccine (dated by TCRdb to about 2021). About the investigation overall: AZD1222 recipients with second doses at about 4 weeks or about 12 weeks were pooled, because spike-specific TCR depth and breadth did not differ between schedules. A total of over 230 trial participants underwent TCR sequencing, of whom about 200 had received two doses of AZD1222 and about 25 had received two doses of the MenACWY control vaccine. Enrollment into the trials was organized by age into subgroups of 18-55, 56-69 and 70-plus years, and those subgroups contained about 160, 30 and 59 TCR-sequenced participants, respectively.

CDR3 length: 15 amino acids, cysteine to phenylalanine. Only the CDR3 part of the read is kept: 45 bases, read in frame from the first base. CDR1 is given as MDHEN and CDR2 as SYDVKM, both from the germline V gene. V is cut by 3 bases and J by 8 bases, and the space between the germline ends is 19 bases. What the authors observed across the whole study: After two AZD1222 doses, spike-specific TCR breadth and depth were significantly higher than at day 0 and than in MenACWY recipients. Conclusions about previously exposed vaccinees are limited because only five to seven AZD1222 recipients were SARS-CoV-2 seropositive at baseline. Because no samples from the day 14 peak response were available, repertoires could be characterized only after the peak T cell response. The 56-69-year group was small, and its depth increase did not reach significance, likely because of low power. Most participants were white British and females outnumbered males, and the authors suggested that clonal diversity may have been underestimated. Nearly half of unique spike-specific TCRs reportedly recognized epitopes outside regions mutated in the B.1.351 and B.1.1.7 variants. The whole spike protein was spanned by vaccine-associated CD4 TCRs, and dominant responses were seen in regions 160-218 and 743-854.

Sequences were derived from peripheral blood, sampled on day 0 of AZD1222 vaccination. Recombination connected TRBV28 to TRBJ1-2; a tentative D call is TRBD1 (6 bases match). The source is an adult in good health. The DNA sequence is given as TGTGCCAGCAGTTTCGGACAGCCCACCTCGGGGGGCTACACCTTC. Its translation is CASSFGQPTSGGYTF.